The 28 T cell receptor beta chains given below trace back to one sample, sequenced in a study of shared clonotypes between healthy human individuals. Sequencing was performed with immunoSEQ multiplex PCR; in TCRdb, only in-frame clones are kept and a portion is missing. The sample yields some 900,000 clones, 70% to 85% seen once. Specimen: memory CD4+ T cells sorted from blood. Noted subset: CD45RA-negative fraction. Every receptor here comes from a man younger than 30 in good health.

The genes are TRBV5-1 and TRBJ2-3; 8 bases are shared with TRBD1. The trim removed 0 bases at V and 7 bases at J, leaving 10 bases unmatched. Germline CDR1 SGHRS, CDR2 YFSETQ. This CDR3 spans 16 amino acids. The CDR3 protein is CASSLGQGKGLNTQYF. In DNA, the CDR3 is TGCGCCAGCAGCTTGGGACAGGGGAAGGGGCTGAATACGCAGTATTTT.

The chain employs TRBV7-2 and TRBJ2-2; TRBD2 aligns across 7 bases. The V segment lost 4 bases and the J segment 4 bases; nucleotides outside the gene matches: 12. Germline CDR1 is SGHTA and CDR2 is FQGNSA. The CDR3 extends over 17 amino acids. The CDR3 region is CASSSSAGRGTTGELFF. The CDR3 DNA sequence: TGTGCCAGCAGCTCCTCCGCGGGGCGGGGGACCACCGGGGAGCTGTTTTTT.

The chain joins TRBV7-2 to TRBJ2-1; D remains ambiguous. This CDR3 is built from 13 residues. Trimming pared 7 bases from V and 5 bases from J, leaving 12 bases between. CDR1 SGHTA and CDR2 FQGNSA come from the germline V gene. CDR3 in amino acids: CASTPQMNNEQFF. The CDR3 DNA sequence: TGTGCCAGCACTCCCCAGATGAACAATGAGCAGTTCTTC.

This chain connects TRBV15 to TRBJ1-1; D ambiguous. This CDR3 region has 15 residues. The germline V and J ends were trimmed by 0 bases and 5 bases, with 13 bases remaining between them. The V gene's germline CDR1 is LNHNV and CDR2 YYDKDF (reference sequence). This CDR3 is CATSRDRVLGTEAFF. DNA of the CDR3: TGTGCCACCAGCAGAGACCGGGTTTTAGGGACTGAAGCTTTCTTT. The variable domain in full, with the rest retrieved from reference TRBV15 and TRBJ1-1, is DAMVIQNPRYQVTQFGKPVTLSCSQTLNHNVMYWYQQKSSQAPKLLFHYYDKDFNNEADTPDNFQSRRPNTSFCFLDIRSPGLGDTAMYLCATSRDRVLGTEAFFGQGTRLTVV.

This rearrangement joins TRBV14 to TRBJ1-4; D possibly corresponds to TRBD1 (6 bases). Trimming removed 5 bases at V and 0 bases at J, with 10 bases between. This CDR3 comprises 15 residues. CDR1 and CDR2 from the germline V gene are SGHDN and FVKESK. The CDR3 region has the DNA TGTGCCAGCAGCGGACAGAAAGCAACTAATGAAAAACTGTTTTTT. This codes for CASSGQKATNEKLFF.

The chain couples TRBV6-4 to TRBJ2-1; 10 bases agree with TRBD1. Germline assignment: CDR1 MRHNA and CDR2 SNTAGT. The CDR3 covers 14 residues. The junction had 11 bases not matched to a gene; V was cut back by 11 bases and J by 7 bases. The chain's CDR3 is CAGSGTGVWNEQFF. The CDR3 DNA sequence: TGTGCCGGATCCGGGACAGGGGTATGGAATGAGCAGTTCTTC.

The chain couples TRBV5-1 to TRBJ1-2; D not certain. CDR1 SGHRS and CDR2 YFSETQ come from the germline V gene. The CDR3 is 14 residues long. V dropped 0 bases and J dropped 6 bases, with 12 bases sitting between them. The CDR3 region has the DNA TGCGCCAGCAGCTTGGATGGGTTGAGAGATGGCTACACCTTC. Its protein is CASSLDGLRDGYTF.

This clone came up once. The V call is TRBV28, the J call TRBJ1-3, with D unresolved. Between the trimmed V and J ends, which lost 8 bases and 2 bases, there was a span of 10 bases. Germline V gene lookup returns CDR1 MDHEN and CDR2 SYDVKM. This CDR3 is 13 amino acids long. The CDR3 bases are TGTGCCAGCGCGTCCCCTCCTGGAAACACCATATATTTT. Protein: CASASPPGNTIYF.

This clone came up once. This rearrangement joins TRBV5-6 to TRBJ2-3, with TRBD2 identical over 8 bases. CDR3 length: 14 residues. Germline V gives CDR1 SGHDT, CDR2 YYEEEE. Trimming took 6 bases from V and 6 from J; bases not matched to a gene: 9. CDR3 region: CASTSGPGADTQYF. CDR3 DNA: TGTGCCAGCACTAGCGGGCCGGGGGCGGATACGCAGTATTTT.

The V call is TRBV5-4, the J call TRBJ2-2; perhaps D is TRBD1 or TRBD2 (6 bases each). The CDR3 extends over 15 amino acids. The V and J ends lost 0 bases and 6 bases respectively, with 12 bases between them. Germline lookup yields CDR1 SGHNT and CDR2 YYREEE (reference sequence). The CDR3 bases are TGTGCCAGCAGCTTGGCGGGGGCTACGGCCGGGGAGCTGTTTTTT. Translating it yields CASSLAGATAGELFF.

A single count supports this clone. The rearrangement links TRBV28 to TRBJ1-2, with D hard to call. CDR3 length: 13 residues. CDR1 is MDHEN, CDR2 SYDVKM, per germline. Trimming took 4 bases from V and 8 from J, leaving 14 bases between them. The CDR3 nucleotides read TGTGCCAGCAGTTCTCCAGGCCGTTTCGGCTACACCTTC. Translating gives CASSSPGRFGYTF.

The chain is built from TRBV1 and TRBJ2-1; the table names TRBD2, a call not compared with the DNA. TRBV1 is a recognized pseudogene. The CDR3 length is 19 residues. CDR3 sequence (DNA): TGCACCAGCAGCCAAGAGCGACTAGCGGGAGGGGCAACAAAGAATGAGCAGTTCTTC. It translates to CTSSQERLAGGATKNEQFF.

The J gene is TRBJ2-2, the V gene TRBV18; D is unclear. Germline lookup yields CDR1 KGHSH and CDR2 LQKENI. V shed 3 bases and J shed 7 bases, with 9 bases lying between them. The CDR3 runs 13 residues. The CDR3 DNA reads TGTGCCAGCTCACCCCTATCTATCGGGGAGCTGTTTTTT. It codes for CASSPLSIGELFF.

The J gene is TRBJ1-2, the V gene TRBV6-5, with no clear D. The CDR3 length is 11 residues. Germline lookup yields CDR1 MNHEY and CDR2 SVGAGI. V gave up 4 bases and J gave up 8 bases, with 8 bases separating them. The DNA for the CDR3 is TGTGCCAGCAGTTCTAGGAAAGGCTACACCTTC. Translated: CASSSRKGYTF.

This rearrangement joins TRBV7-9 to TRBJ2-7; perhaps TRBD2 as D (6 bases). Germline CDR1 SEHNR, CDR2 FQNEAQ (reference sequence). This CDR3 region has 12 residues. V shed 5 bases and J shed 6 bases, with 11 bases lying between them. The CDR3 DNA follows: TGTGCCAGCAGCCGCGGGGCGCCCGAGCAGTACTTC. This encodes CASSRGAPEQYF.

This sequence joins TRBV5-1 and TRBJ2-3; D is possibly TRBD2 (6 bases). CDR1 is SGHRS, CDR2 YFSETQ, per germline. The CDR3 loop spans 15 amino acids. V lost 7 bases and J 1 base, leaving 16 bases between the germline ends. As DNA, the CDR3 is TGCGCCAGCCAGCCCGTGGGGGGAGGCACAGATACGCAGTATTTT. Protein sequence: CASQPVGGGTDTQYF.

J is TRBJ1-1 and V is TRBV5-4; unclear D gene. The germline CDR1 and CDR2 sequences are SGHNT and YYREEE (reference sequence). V was trimmed by 2 bases and J by 5 bases, leaving 7 bases between them. The CDR3 runs to 12 residues. The CDR3 here is CASSLLGTEAFF. The CDR3 bases are TGTGCCAGCAGCTTATTGGGGACTGAAGCTTTCTTT.

The rearrangement joins TRBV9 to TRBJ2-7; tentatively, D is TRBD1 or TRBD2 (5 bases each). Between the trimmed V and J ends, which lost 4 bases and 0 bases, there was a span of 17 bases. This CDR3 contains 16 residues. Germline CDR1 reads SGDLS; CDR2 reads YYNGEE. The CDR3 spells CASSPGSRDGSYEQYF. CDR3 nucleotide sequence: TGTGCCAGCAGCCCAGGCTCCAGGGACGGCTCCTACGAGCAGTACTTC.

The V gene is TRBV19, the J gene TRBJ2-5, with unresolved D. The germline V gene has CDR1 LNHDA and CDR2 SQIVND (reference sequence). This CDR3 has 13 amino acids. The ends were cut back, 3 bases at V and 4 bases at J, with 9 bases in the middle. This CDR3 is CASSMSQLETQYF. Here the CDR3 DNA reads TGTGCCAGTAGTATGAGTCAGCTAGAGACCCAGTACTTC. The entire variable domain, with the rest obtained from reference TRBV19 and TRBJ2-5, is as follows: DGGITQSPKYLFRKEGQNVTLSCEQNLNHDAMYWYRQDPGQGLRLIYYSQIVNDFQKGDIAEGYSVSREKKESFPLTVTSAQKNPTAFYLCASSMSQLETQYFGPGTRLLVL.

The chain links TRBV5-6 to TRBJ1-5; 7 bases agree with TRBD1. Germline-derived CDR1 and CDR2 are SGHDT and YYEEEE. The V gene end was trimmed by 7 bases and the J gene end by 3 bases; junction bases not matched to a gene: 4. The CDR3 contains 13 residues. The CDR3 DNA reads as TGTGCCAGCCAGGGGGGCCCCAATCAGCCCCAGCATTTT. It encodes CASQGGPNQPQHF.

In its sample, this clone was seen a few times. V usage is TRBV4-3 and J usage is TRBJ2-1, with TRBD1 as a possible D gene (5 bases). The germline gives CDR1 LGHNA, CDR2 YSLEER. Trimming shortened V by 0 bases and J by 11 bases, and 17 bases separated the two germline ends. The CDR3 length is 15 residues. The CDR3 DNA reads TGCGCCAGCAGCCAAGACTTCTCTTGGGGCGAAAAGCAGTTCTTC. Amino acids: CASSQDFSWGEKQFF.

This clone was counted a few times. The chain employs TRBV10-3 and TRBJ1-1; 7 nucleotides align to TRBD1. In germline, CDR1 is ENHRY, CDR2 SYGVKD. V lost 11 bases to trimming and J lost 0 bases; unmatched junction nucleotides: 15. The CDR3 covers 16 residues. The CDR3 protein is CAASDNRGNMNTEAFF. In DNA, the CDR3 is TGTGCCGCCTCGGACAACAGGGGTAATATGAACACTGAAGCTTTCTTT.

This clone appeared a single time. The chain couples TRBV28 to TRBJ1-2, with D possibly TRBD1 on 5 matching bases. Germline CDR1 is MDHEN and CDR2 is SYDVKM. This CDR3 contains 15 residues. Trimming took 3 bases from V and 8 from J, leaving 19 bases between them. The CDR3 DNA reads TGTGCCAGCAGTTTCGAGGGGATGATCGCGCGCGGCTACACCTTC. Protein: CASSFEGMIARGYTF.

This clone was seen many times. This rearrangement joins TRBV9 to TRBJ2-7; D is possibly TRBD2 (6 bases). The CDR3 runs 15 residues. Germline CDR1 and CDR2: SGDLS and YYNGEE. V was shortened by 0 bases and J by 3 bases, with 13 bases between the two germline ends. This CDR3 is CASSVEGGLIYEQYF. CDR3 coding DNA: TGTGCCAGCAGCGTAGAGGGAGGATTGATCTACGAGCAGTACTTC.

The V gene is TRBV11-2, the J gene TRBJ1-6; 8 nucleotides match TRBD1. This CDR3 comprises 14 residues. Germline V gene sequence: CDR1 SGHAT, CDR2 FQNNGV. With V trimmed by 1 base and J by 10 bases, 3 bases remained unmatched. The CDR3 spells CASSLADRASPLHF. Written as DNA, the CDR3 is TGTGCCAGCAGCTTAGCGGACAGGGCCTCACCCCTCCACTTT.

This clone appeared a few times. V is TRBV15 and J is TRBJ2-1; a weak D match, TRBD2 (6 bases). Deletions cut 1 base from V and 6 bases from J, with 13 bases between. CDR1 and CDR2 (germline): LNHNV, YYDKDF (reference sequence). The CDR3 is 15 amino acids. This chain's CDR3 is CATSRGDSPGNEQFF. CDR3 sequence (DNA): TGTGCCACCAGCAGAGGGGACTCGCCGGGCAATGAGCAGTTCTTC.

This chain uses TRBV23-1 with TRBJ2-5; 10 nucleotides line up with TRBD1. TRBV23-1 is known as an ORF, though its function is uncertain. With 11 bases clipped from V and 5 bases from J, the junction kept 8 bases outside the gene matches. The CDR3 has 13 residues. The CDR3, as DNA: TGCGCCTTGACAGGGGGCGGTTTGGAGACCCAGTACTTC. It encodes CALTGGGLETQYF.

The count of this clone is one. Other DNA sequences in the sample encode the same CDR3. V usage is TRBV18 and J usage is TRBJ1-5; possible D gene TRBD1, 6 bases. The CDR3 totals 16 residues. The V end lost 0 bases, the J end lost 0 bases, and 9 bases lay between the germline ends. Germline CDR1 KGHSH, CDR2 LQKENI. For the CDR3, the DNA is TGTGCCAGCTCACCACCCGGGGGCACTAGCAATCAGCCCCAGCATTTT. It specifies CASSPPGGTSNQPQHF.